The rows below give T cell receptor beta chains drawn from one sample of a study of technical replicates of blood from several donors. TCRdb's table, derived via immunoSEQ multiplex PCR, lists solely in-frame clones and lacks some. Of more than 80,000 clones in the sample, approximately 97% were seen once. The material sequenced was T cells isolated from PBMCs. Source of these receptors: a human donor in good health. Both conserved end residues are part of each CDR3. D genes are given only for firm matches. Size is stated for part of the rows, as once, few or many counts, or as a class when the clone is expanded.

J gene: TRBJ2-3
D gene: TRBD2
V gene: TRBV7-3
clone size: .
CDR3 protein: CASSTRLAGLTDTQYF
CDR3 DNA: TGTGCCAGCAGCACCCGACTAGCGGGATTGACAGATACGCAGTATTTT

J gene: TRBJ1-2
D gene: .
V gene: TRBV23-1
clone size: .
CDR3 protein: CASTREGALLQGKYGYTF
CDR3 DNA: TGCGCCAGCACCAGAGAAGGGGCCCTGCTACAGGGAAAGTATGGCTACACCTTC

J gene: TRBJ2-7
D gene: TRBD2
V gene: TRBV28
clone size: .
CDR3 protein: CASSLSMVGGPSEQYF
CDR3 DNA: TGTGCCAGCAGTTTATCTATGGTGGGAGGGCCTTCCGAGCAGTACTTC

J gene: TRBJ2-1
D gene: .
V gene: TRBV5-6
clone size: .
CDR3 protein: CASSLGGNEQFF
CDR3 DNA: TGTGCCAGCAGCCTCGGGGGCAATGAGCAGTTCTTC

J gene: TRBJ2-7
D gene: .
V gene: TRBV9
clone size: .
CDR3 protein: CASSVDGPYEQYF
CDR3 DNA: TGTGCCAGCAGCGTAGATGGGCCCTACGAGCAGTACTTC

J gene: TRBJ1-2
D gene: .
V gene: TRBV2
clone size: .
CDR3 protein: CASSSSSHGYTF
CDR3 DNA: TGTGCCAGCAGTAGCTCAAGTCATGGCTACACCTTC

J gene: TRBJ1-1
D gene: .
V gene: TRBV19
clone size: .
CDR3 protein: CASRGGAYEAFF
CDR3 DNA: TGTGCCAGTAGGGGGGGTGCTTATGAAGCTTTCTTT

J gene: TRBJ1-4
D gene: .
V gene: TRBV19
clone size: .
CDR3 protein: CASSPGTTNEKLFF
CDR3 DNA: TGTGCCAGTAGTCCCGGGACAACTAATGAAAAACTGTTTTTT

J gene: TRBJ2-7
D gene: .
V gene: TRBV5-1
clone size: .
CDR3 protein: CASSLQGTSYEQYF
CDR3 DNA: TGCGCCAGCAGCTTACAGGGGACTAGTTACGAGCAGTACTTC

J gene: TRBJ2-5
D gene: .
V gene: TRBV4-1
clone size: .
CDR3 protein: CASSQAARYPRETQYF
CDR3 DNA: TGCGCCAGCAGCCAAGCGGCGCGATATCCCAGGGAGACCCAGTACTTC

J gene: TRBJ1-1
D gene: .
V gene: TRBV30
clone size: .
CDR3 protein: CAWAGDFNTEAFF
CDR3 DNA: TGTGCCTGGGCAGGGGATTTTAACACTGAAGCTTTCTTT

J gene: TRBJ1-5
D gene: .
V gene: TRBV6-6
clone size: .
CDR3 protein: CASSRGKPQHF
CDR3 DNA: TGTGCCAGCAGTAGGGGGAAGCCCCAGCATTTT

J gene: TRBJ2-1
D gene: .
V gene: TRBV5-1
clone size: once
CDR3 protein: CASSLEMEGAYNEQFF
CDR3 DNA: TGCGCCAGCAGCTTGGAGATGGAGGGGGCTTACAATGAGCAGTTCTTC

J gene: TRBJ2-3
D gene: .
V gene: TRBV11-2
clone size: .
CDR3 protein: CASSRDSGDTQYF
CDR3 DNA: TGTGCCAGCAGCCGGGACTCGGGAGATACGCAGTATTTT

J gene: TRBJ2-7
D gene: TRBD1
V gene: TRBV27
clone size: .
CDR3 protein: CASSSGTGLYEQYF
CDR3 DNA: TGTGCCAGCAGCTCCGGGACAGGGCTCTACGAGCAGTACTTC

J gene: TRBJ1-1
D gene: TRBD1
V gene: TRBV9
clone size: .
CDR3 protein: CASSRQGRSTEAFF
CDR3 DNA: TGTGCCAGCAGCAGACAGGGGAGAAGCACTGAAGCTTTCTTT

J gene: TRBJ1-4
D gene: .
V gene: TRBV4-3
clone size: few
CDR3 protein: CASSQVSWRRSNEKLFF
CDR3 DNA: TGCGCCAGCAGCCAAGTCAGTTGGAGACGGTCTAATGAAAAACTGTTTTTT

J gene: TRBJ2-1
D gene: TRBD2
V gene: TRBV5-1
clone size: .
CDR3 protein: CASSLLAGGPEEQFF
CDR3 DNA: TGCGCCAGCAGCCTACTAGCGGGAGGGCCAGAGGAGCAGTTCTTC

J gene: TRBJ1-1
D gene: TRBD1
V gene: TRBV4-3
clone size: once
CDR3 protein: CASSQDPPGGEYTEAFF
CDR3 DNA: TGCGCCAGCAGCCAAGATCCCCCAGGGGGCGAATACACTGAAGCTTTCTTT

J gene: TRBJ2-7
D gene: TRBD2
V gene: TRBV19
clone size: .
CDR3 protein: CASSIDRSGENYEQYF
CDR3 DNA: TGTGCCAGTAGTATAGACCGAAGCGGGGAGAACTACGAGCAGTACTTC

J gene: TRBJ2-3
D gene: TRBD1
V gene: TRBV2
clone size: .
CDR3 protein: CASSEGTGAWITDTQYF
CDR3 DNA: TGTGCCAGCAGTGAAGGGACAGGGGCTTGGATCACAGATACGCAGTATTTT

J gene: TRBJ1-5
D gene: .
V gene: TRBV25-1
clone size: .
CDR3 protein: CASSEYPRDINQPQHF
CDR3 DNA: TGTGCCAGCAGTGAATATCCCCGGGATATCAATCAGCCCCAGCATTTT

J gene: TRBJ2-5
D gene: TRBD1
V gene: TRBV5-8
clone size: .
CDR3 protein: CASSLGVTGTGQETQYF
CDR3 DNA: TGTGCCAGCAGCTTGGGCGTCACCGGGACAGGGCAAGAGACCCAGTACTTC

J gene: TRBJ1-2
D gene: .
V gene: TRBV19
clone size: .
CDR3 protein: CASSIVSLDYGYTF
CDR3 DNA: TGTGCCAGTAGTATAGTTAGCCTTGACTATGGCTACACCTTC

J gene: TRBJ1-1
D gene: TRBD1
V gene: TRBV27
clone size: few
CDR3 protein: CASSWAQGVTEAFF
CDR3 DNA: TGTGCCAGCAGTTGGGCCCAGGGGGTGACTGAAGCTTTCTTT

J gene: TRBJ2-7
D gene: TRBD1
V gene: TRBV28
clone size: .
CDR3 protein: CATYDRGSYEQYF
CDR3 DNA: TGTGCCACCTATGACAGGGGTAGTTACGAGCAGTACTTC

J gene: TRBJ2-7
D gene: TRBD1
V gene: TRBV11-2
clone size: .
CDR3 protein: CASSLGGTGRYEQYF
CDR3 DNA: TGTGCCAGCAGCTTAGGGGGGACAGGGAGGTACGAGCAGTACTTC

J gene: TRBJ1-1
D gene: .
V gene: TRBV12-5
clone size: .
CDR3 protein: CASGFLGGADEAFF
CDR3 DNA: TGTGCTAGTGGTTTTTTAGGGGGGGCGGATGAAGCTTTCTTT

J gene: TRBJ1-3
D gene: .
V gene: TRBV9
clone size: .
CDR3 protein: CASSLKGGAGNTIYF
CDR3 DNA: TGTGCCAGCAGCCTTAAGGGGGGGGCGGGAAACACCATATATTTT

J gene: TRBJ2-3
D gene: TRBD1
V gene: TRBV7-3
clone size: .
CDR3 protein: CASSSTGTGGADTQYF
CDR3 DNA: TGTGCCAGCAGCTCAACCGGGACAGGGGGCGCAGATACGCAGTATTTT

J gene: TRBJ1-1
D gene: .
V gene: TRBV30
clone size: .
CDR3 protein: CAWSVHENTEAFF
CDR3 DNA: TGTGCCTGGAGTGTACATGAGAACACTGAAGCTTTCTTT

J gene: TRBJ1-1
D gene: .
V gene: TRBV11-2
clone size: .
CDR3 protein: CASSYDRTTEAFF
CDR3 DNA: TGTGCCAGCAGCTACGACCGGACAACTGAAGCTTTCTTT

J gene: TRBJ1-1
D gene: TRBD1
V gene: TRBV7-9
clone size: .
CDR3 protein: CASRQTGESTEAFF
CDR3 DNA: TGTGCCAGCAGGCAGACAGGGGAGAGCACTGAAGCTTTCTTT

J gene: TRBJ1-2
D gene: .
V gene: TRBV2
clone size: .
CDR3 protein: CASSGNEAGYTF
CDR3 DNA: TGTGCCAGCAGTGGAAATGAGGCTGGCTACACCTTC

J gene: TRBJ1-4
D gene: .
V gene: TRBV2
clone size: .
CDR3 protein: CASTPGAYNEKLFF
CDR3 DNA: TGTGCCAGCACCCCAGGGGCGTATAATGAAAAACTGTTTTTT

J gene: TRBJ2-7
D gene: TRBD1
V gene: TRBV16
clone size: .
CDR3 protein: CASSSGTGGNEQYF
CDR3 DNA: TGTGCCAGCAGTTCCGGGACAGGGGGCAACGAGCAGTACTTC

J gene: TRBJ2-2
D gene: .
V gene: TRBV5-1
clone size: .
CDR3 protein: CASSGYQGTGELFF
CDR3 DNA: TGCGCCAGCAGTGGCTACCAGGGGACCGGGGAGCTGTTTTTT

J gene: TRBJ1-1
D gene: .
V gene: TRBV6-5
clone size: .
CDR3 protein: CASSSGGGTEAFF
CDR3 DNA: TGTGCCAGCAGTTCCGGTGGGGGGACTGAAGCTTTCTTT

J gene: TRBJ1-2
D gene: .
V gene: TRBV2
clone size: .
CDR3 protein: CASSADRSHGYTF
CDR3 DNA: TGTGCCAGCAGCGCTGACAGGTCCCATGGCTACACCTTC

J gene: TRBJ2-1
D gene: TRBD1
V gene: TRBV7-9
clone size: .
CDR3 protein: CASSPWDSHEQFF
CDR3 DNA: TGTGCCAGCAGCCCTTGGGACAGTCATGAACAGTTCTTC

J gene: TRBJ2-1
D gene: TRBD2
V gene: TRBV7-9
clone size: .
CDR3 protein: CASTSGINEQFF
CDR3 DNA: TGTGCCAGCACTAGCGGGATAAATGAGCAGTTCTTC

J gene: TRBJ1-3
D gene: .
V gene: TRBV19
clone size: .
CDR3 protein: CASRPYTTLHSGNTIYF
CDR3 DNA: TGTGCCAGTAGACCTTATACGACATTACACTCTGGAAACACCATATATTTT

J gene: TRBJ1-4
D gene: .
V gene: TRBV9
clone size: once
CDR3 protein: CASSQFAGVLNEKLFF
CDR3 DNA: TGTGCCAGCAGCCAATTTGCCGGGGTCCTTAATGAAAAACTGTTTTTT

J gene: TRBJ1-4
D gene: .
V gene: TRBV4-3
clone size: .
CDR3 protein: CASSQDFGDRMNEKLFF
CDR3 DNA: TGCGCCAGCAGCCAAGATTTCGGTGACAGGATGAATGAAAAACTGTTTTTT

J gene: TRBJ1-5
D gene: .
V gene: TRBV2
clone size: .
CDR3 protein: CASSEFERELNQPQHF
CDR3 DNA: TGTGCCAGCAGTGAGTTCGAGAGAGAACTTAATCAGCCCCAGCATTTT

J gene: TRBJ2-5
D gene: .
V gene: TRBV12-1
clone size: once
CDR3 protein: CASSTSSGRAWGETQYF
CDR3 DNA: TGTGCCAGCAGCACCTCTAGCGGGAGGGCCTGGGGGGAGACCCAGTACTTC

J gene: TRBJ1-4
D gene: .
V gene: TRBV28
clone size: .
CDR3 protein: CASNSLGGKGEKLFF
CDR3 DNA: TGTGCCAGCAACTCCCTGGGGGGTAAAGGTGAAAAACTGTTTTTT

J gene: TRBJ2-7
D gene: TRBD2
V gene: TRBV7-2
clone size: .
CDR3 protein: CASSQYGTSGYEQYF
CDR3 DNA: TGTGCCAGCAGCCAGTACGGGACTAGCGGTTACGAGCAGTACTTC

J gene: TRBJ1-2
D gene: TRBD1
V gene: TRBV11-2
clone size: .
CDR3 protein: CASRPSGTVYGYTF
CDR3 DNA: TGTGCCAGCAGACCGTCCGGGACAGTTTATGGCTACACCTTC

J gene: TRBJ2-7
D gene: TRBD2
V gene: TRBV11-1
clone size: .
CDR3 protein: CASSLISGSYEQYF
CDR3 DNA: TGTGCCAGCAGCTTAATCAGCGGGAGCTACGAGCAGTACTTC

J gene: TRBJ2-3
D gene: .
V gene: TRBV19
clone size: .
CDR3 protein: CASSARQSDTQYF
CDR3 DNA: TGTGCCAGTAGTGCCCGACAGTCAGATACGCAGTATTTT

J gene: TRBJ2-7
D gene: .
V gene: TRBV29-1
clone size: .
CDR3 protein: CSVKPGQVYEQYF
CDR3 DNA: TGCAGCGTGAAACCGGGACAAGTATACGAGCAGTACTTC

J gene: TRBJ1-1
D gene: .
V gene: TRBV28
clone size: .
CDR3 protein: CASSSHFEGVKAFF
CDR3 DNA: TGTGCCAGCAGTTCCCACTTTGAGGGAGTGAAAGCTTTCTTT

J gene: TRBJ2-2
D gene: .
V gene: TRBV13
clone size: once
CDR3 protein: CASSFAGVNTGELFF
CDR3 DNA: TGTGCCAGCAGCTTTGCAGGGGTGAACACCGGGGAGCTGTTTTTT

J gene: TRBJ2-1
D gene: TRBD2
V gene: TRBV7-2
clone size: .
CDR3 protein: CASRSTSGTYNEQFF
CDR3 DNA: TGTGCCAGCAGGTCGACTAGCGGAACCTACAATGAGCAGTTCTTC

J gene: TRBJ1-1
D gene: TRBD1
V gene: TRBV27
clone size: .
CDR3 protein: CASSADRVTEAFF
CDR3 DNA: TGTGCCAGCAGTGCGGACAGGGTCACTGAAGCTTTCTTT

J gene: TRBJ2-5
D gene: .
V gene: TRBV6-5
clone size: .
CDR3 protein: CASSYHGQQETQYF
CDR3 DNA: TGTGCCAGCAGTTACCACGGACAGCAAGAGACCCAGTACTTC

J gene: TRBJ1-1
D gene: .
V gene: TRBV19
clone size: .
CDR3 protein: CASSDRVWTEAFF
CDR3 DNA: TGTGCCAGTAGTGACAGAGTGTGGACTGAAGCTTTCTTT

J gene: TRBJ1-1
D gene: TRBD1
V gene: TRBV7-9
clone size: .
CDR3 protein: CASSRGIGQGLTQAEAFF
CDR3 DNA: TGTGCCAGCAGCCGGGGGATAGGACAGGGCCTAACACAGGCTGAAGCTTTCTTT

J gene: TRBJ1-1
D gene: .
V gene: TRBV5-4
clone size: .
CDR3 protein: CASSREIDTEAFF
CDR3 DNA: TGTGCCAGCAGCCGAGAAATTGACACTGAAGCTTTCTTT